A selection of T cell receptor beta chains follows, all from one sample in a study of blood T cells in healthy people across ages. Each CDR3 protein gets one entry after TCRdb re-called the 5' RACE reads with MiXCR. The sample comprises about 1,500,000 distinct CDR3 sequences, 28% of which are singletons, and less than 9.5% rests with the top ten. The sample taken for sequencing was blood. These receptors originate from a woman younger than 45 in good health. The CDR3 runs from the conserved cysteine through the conserved F or W. D genes are given only for firm matches. The listing skips clone size in some rows; elsewhere it reads once, few, many or a size class.

CDR3nt	CDR3aa	v_gene	d_gene	j_gene	abundance
TGTGCCAGCAGCTCGGATGGCGGGGTATGGGCTTTCTTT	CASSSDGGVWAFF	TRBV7-2	.	TRBJ1-1	few
TGTGCCAGCAGTTACGGGGGGTTAAGTAACTATGGCTACACCTTC	CASSYGGLSNYGYTF	TRBV6-5	.	TRBJ1-2	few
TGTGCCACCAGCAGACAGGCGCGCGCTGAAGCTTTCTTT	CATSRQARAEAFF	TRBV15	.	TRBJ1-1	.
TGTGCCATCAGTGAGTCGATGGAGGGGTCGGGTGGCTACACCTTC	CAISESMEGSGGYTF	TRBV10-3	.	TRBJ1-2	.
TGCGCCAGCAGCCAAGAGAAGGGTAGCTCCCGCGAGCAGTACTTC	CASSQEKGSSREQYF	TRBV4-1	.	TRBJ2-7	.
TGTGCCAGCTCACCAGAGCAACAATGGGGGCGGCGCACAGATACGCAGTATTTT	CASSPEQQWGRRTDTQYF	TRBV18	.	TRBJ2-3	.
TGCGCCAGCGGTTATAGCGGGATCGGGAATGAGCAGTTCTTC	CASGYSGIGNEQFF	TRBV4-1	TRBD2	TRBJ2-1	.
TGTGCCAGCAGTGCTGGGACAGCCTTTTATCAGCCCCAGCATTTT	CASSAGTAFYQPQHF	TRBV6-1	TRBD1	TRBJ1-5	.
TGTGCCAGCAATACCAGCGGAGGGACGTCCTATGGCTACACCTTC	CASNTSGGTSYGYTF	TRBV28	.	TRBJ1-2	.
TGCGCCAGCAGCCCGGACATGGGACAGATAAATGGCTACACCTTC	CASSPDMGQINGYTF	TRBV5-1	TRBD1	TRBJ1-2	few
TGCAGTGCTATGCCCCCCAAAGCAACAGGGTACGAGCAGTACTTC	CSAMPPKATGYEQYF	TRBV20-1	.	TRBJ2-7	many
TGTGCCAGCAGCTTAAGGGCGGGGGGTCACACAGATACGCAGTATTTT	CASSLRAGGHTDTQYF	TRBV13	TRBD2	TRBJ2-3	few
TGTGCCAGCATAGGGGACACAGATACGCAGTATTTT	CASIGDTDTQYF	TRBV25-1	.	TRBJ2-3	.
TGTGCCAGCAGCTTAAGACAAACCTACAATGAGCAGTACTTC	CASSLRQTYNEQYF	TRBV7-9	.	TRBJ2-7	few
TGTGCCAGCAGGCCGGGGCAGCGGGAAAGCTACGAGCAGTACTTC	CASRPGQRESYEQYF	TRBV2	TRBD2	TRBJ2-7	many
TGTGCCAGCAGCTCTGGGCCGAGCGGGAGGGCCGAGACCCAGTACTTC	CASSSGPSGRAETQYF	TRBV5-5	TRBD2	TRBJ2-5	few
TGTGCCATCAGTGAGTCGGCGGGACAGGGGGCACAAGAGCAGTACTTC	CAISESAGQGAQEQYF	TRBV10-3	TRBD1	TRBJ2-7	many
TGTGCCAGCAGTGATTATCTAACCGGGGAGCTGTTTTTT	CASSDYLTGELFF	TRBV6-1	.	TRBJ2-2	.
TGCGCCAGCAGCCTAGAACCCGACTCACCCCTCCACTTT	CASSLEPDSPLHF	TRBV5-1	.	TRBJ1-6	many
TGTGCCACCAGCAGAGTCCGAATGGAGAAACTGTTTTTT	CATSRVRMEKLFF	TRBV15	.	TRBJ1-4	many
TGTGCCAGCACCCCTGGTGAGGGGTTAGGCACAGATACGCAGTATTTT	CASTPGEGLGTDTQYF	TRBV2	.	TRBJ2-3	.
TGCGCCAGCAGCTCGAAACAGGGATATGGCTACACCTTC	CASSSKQGYGYTF	TRBV5-1	.	TRBJ1-2	.
TGCAGTGCGGAAGGGCCGGCGGGAGGGTACAATGAGCAGTTCTTC	CSAEGPAGGYNEQFF	TRBV20-1	TRBD2	TRBJ2-1	.
TGTGCCACCCGGGAGGGTACTAGGGAGACCCAGTACTTC	CATREGTRETQYF	TRBV25-1	TRBD2	TRBJ2-5	many
TGTGCCACCAGTGACAGGACCGATCAGCCCCAGCATTTT	CATSDRTDQPQHF	TRBV24-1	.	TRBJ1-5	.
TGTGCCAGCAGCTTAGGATTGAGCGGGGAGCTGTTTTTT	CASSLGLSGELFF	TRBV7-7	.	TRBJ2-2	.
TGTGCCACCAGCAGAGTTGCCCAGCCCCAGCATTTT	CATSRVAQPQHF	TRBV15	.	TRBJ1-5	many
TGTGCCAGCAGCTCCGGGACAGCCGAAAAACTGTTTTTT	CASSSGTAEKLFF	TRBV7-2	TRBD1	TRBJ1-4	few
TGCAGCGTTACGAGGACAGGGTGGAATGAGCAGTTCTTC	CSVTRTGWNEQFF	TRBV29-1	TRBD1	TRBJ2-1	few
TGTGCCTGGGAATCTAGCGGGAAAAGACTCAATGAGCAGTTCTTC	CAWESSGKRLNEQFF	TRBV30	TRBD2	TRBJ2-1	.
TGTGCCAGCAGTTCACAGGGAGAGGCGTTCTTC	CASSSQGEAFF	TRBV12-3/TRBV12-4	.	TRBJ2-1	many
TGCGCCAGCAGTGATTCCACGGGTGAGCAGTTCTTC	CASSDSTGEQFF	TRBV10-1	.	TRBJ2-1	.
TGTGCCAGCAGTACGGACAGGGCGCTCCAAGAGACCCAGTACTTC	CASSTDRALQETQYF	TRBV6-5	TRBD1	TRBJ2-5	.
TGTGCCAGCAGCCCTCAAACAGCGGGATACTACGAGCAGTACTTC	CASSPQTAGYYEQYF	TRBV7-2	TRBD2	TRBJ2-7	few
TGCAGCGTTGATCATCCGGCAGGGGCTTTCTTT	CSVDHPAGAFF	TRBV29-1	.	TRBJ1-1	.
TGTGCCAGCAGATCCTCCGGGACATTAGTTTACACCATATATTTT	CASRSSGTLVYTIYF	TRBV12-3/TRBV12-4	.	TRBJ1-3	.
TGTGCCAGCAGTCTGGAGGACAGGGGGGGGACTGAAGCTTTCTTT	CASSLEDRGGTEAFF	TRBV6-5	TRBD1	TRBJ1-1	.
TGTGCCATCAGTGAAGGACAGCCTGAAGCTTTCTTT	CAISEGQPEAFF	TRBV10-3	.	TRBJ1-1	few
TGTGCCAGCAGTAACACAGTAAACACTGAAGCTTTCTTT	CASSNTVNTEAFF	TRBV7-2	.	TRBJ1-1	.
TGTGCCATCAGTGAATTTACAGGGGGTTCGGGCGAGCAGTACTTC	CAISEFTGGSGEQYF	TRBV10-3	TRBD1	TRBJ2-7	many
TGCAGTGCTAGAAATCCGCCGGGGGCAAGTGGGCCCCGTGAGCAGTACTTC	CSARNPPGASGPREQYF	TRBV20-1	.	TRBJ2-4	.
TGTGCCAACAGCTTAACCGGGACAGTTCCAGGCTATGGCTACACCTTC	CANSLTGTVPGYGYTF	TRBV7-9	TRBD1	TRBJ1-2	.
TGTGCCATAACAGGGGGCGACGAGCAGTACTTC	CAITGGDEQYF	TRBV2	TRBD1	TRBJ2-7	.
TGTGCCAGCAGCCTTTTGACAGGGGTAGGGCAGCCCCAGCATTTT	CASSLLTGVGQPQHF	TRBV11-2	TRBD1	TRBJ1-5	few
TGTGCCAGCAGGGCGACGGGGGTTCGCTATGGCTACACCTTC	CASRATGVRYGYTF	TRBV6-2/TRBV6-3	.	TRBJ1-2	few
TGTGCCAGCAGCTCAGGGACCCACCCCCAAGAGACCCAGTACTTC	CASSSGTHPQETQYF	TRBV11-2	.	TRBJ2-5	.
TGTGCCAGCAGCCCGAGGACAGGTCTCTACGAGCAGTACTTC	CASSPRTGLYEQYF	TRBV7-9	TRBD1	TRBJ2-7	many
TGTGCCTGGAGCCCCCAGGGGTACGAGCAGTACTTC	CAWSPQGYEQYF	TRBV30	.	TRBJ2-7	many
TGTGCCAGCAGCCACGGACGAATATCCTATGGCTACACCTTC	CASSHGRISYGYTF	TRBV16	.	TRBJ1-2	few